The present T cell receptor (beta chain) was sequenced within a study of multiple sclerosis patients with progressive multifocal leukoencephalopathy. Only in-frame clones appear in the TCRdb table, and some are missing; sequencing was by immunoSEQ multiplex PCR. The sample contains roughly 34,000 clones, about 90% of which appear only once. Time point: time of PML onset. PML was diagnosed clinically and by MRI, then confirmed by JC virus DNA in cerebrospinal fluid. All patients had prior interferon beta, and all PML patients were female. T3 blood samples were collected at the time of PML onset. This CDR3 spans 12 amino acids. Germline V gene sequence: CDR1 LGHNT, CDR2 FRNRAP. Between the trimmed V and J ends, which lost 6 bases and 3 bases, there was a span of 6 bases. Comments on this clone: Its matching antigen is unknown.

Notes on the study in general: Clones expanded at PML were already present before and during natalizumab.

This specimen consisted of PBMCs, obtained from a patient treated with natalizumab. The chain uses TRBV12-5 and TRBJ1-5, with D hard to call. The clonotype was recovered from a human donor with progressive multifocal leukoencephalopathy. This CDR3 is CASGQSNQPQHF. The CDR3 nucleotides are TGTGCTAGTGGCCAATCCAATCAGCCCCAGCATTTT.